Shown below are 14 T cell receptor beta chains from a single sample sequenced in a study of CD8 T cells in Susac syndrome. An amount of RNA that ranged from about 0.45 to 1 ug was reverse transcribed with random hexamers. TCRdb independently ran MiXCR on the immunoSEQ multiplex PCR reads; one entry per CDR3 protein. The table lists approximately 190,000 distinct CDR3 sequences, nearly 97% of them singletons. The material sequenced was CD4+ T cells from PBMCs. All receptors come from a human donor with Susac syndrome.

V and J are TRBV10-2 and TRBJ2-7; D gene uncertain. Germline CDR1 WSHSY, CDR2 SAAADI. V lost 6 bases, J lost 2 bases, and 14 bases lay in between. This CDR3 comprises 14 residues. The CDR3 is CASRGSGGAYEQYF. Written as DNA, the CDR3 is TGCGCCAGCAGGGGGTCTGGCGGAGCCTACGAGCAGTACTTC.

This chain links TRBV24-1 with TRBJ2-3; 9 bases are a match to TRBD2. CDR3 size: 16 residues. Trimming removed 4 bases from V and 2 bases from J; junction bases left unmatched: 6. From germline, CDR1 is KGHDR and CDR2 SFDVKD. The DNA for the CDR3 is TGTGCCACCAGTGACCCTAGCGGGGAGCTCACAGATACGCAGTATTTT. Amino acids: CATSDPSGELTDTQYF.

The V gene is TRBV4-1, the J gene TRBJ2-7; 7 nucleotides match TRBD1. From germline, CDR1 is MGHRA and CDR2 YSYEKL. Trimming at V came to 4 bases and at J to 1 base, leaving 7 bases not matched to a gene. This CDR3 has 15 residues. CDR3 bases: TGCGCCAGCAGCCCTTGGACAGGTGATTCCTACGAGCAGTACTTC. This encodes CASSPWTGDSYEQYF.

The sample holds one count of this clonotype. The chain combines TRBV19 with TRBJ1-1; no clear D gene. The ends were cut back, 3 bases at V and 8 bases at J, with 16 bases in the middle. Germline V lookup: CDR1 LNHDA, CDR2 SQIVND (reference sequence). The CDR3 consists of 14 residues. Here the CDR3 reads CASSIDGLEGEAFF. CDR3 sequence (DNA): TGTGCCAGTAGTATTGACGGCCTCGAAGGCGAAGCTTTCTTT. The complete variable domain, with remaining parts taken from reference TRBV19 and TRBJ1-1, reads DGGITQSPKYLFRKEGQNVTLSCEQNLNHDAMYWYRQDPGQGLRLIYYSQIVNDFQKGDIAEGYSVSREKKESFPLTVTSAQKNPTAFYLCASSIDGLEGEAFFGQGTRLTVV.

This rearrangement joins TRBV3-1 to TRBJ2-7; 8 bases agree with TRBD2. The length of the CDR3 is 15 residues. CDR1 LGHDT and CDR2 YNNKEL come from the germline V gene (reference sequence). V gave up 2 bases and J gave up 7 bases; unmatched junction bases: 10. CDR3 residues: CASSQPVGSGGEQYF. The CDR3 bases are TGTGCCAGCAGCCAACCCGTGGGGAGCGGGGGAGAGCAGTACTTC.

This chain uses TRBV4-2 with TRBJ2-5, with 11 nucleotides matching TRBD2. This CDR3 contains 17 residues. The V segment lost 4 bases and the J segment 2 bases; nucleotides outside the gene matches: 9. The germline V gene encodes CDR1 LGHNA and CDR2 YNFKEQ. DNA for the CDR3: TGTGCCAGCAGCCGCGCGGGAGGGACTAGCGGTCAAGAGACCCAGTACTTC. Translated, it gives CASSRAGGTSGQETQYF.

V usage is TRBV28 and J usage is TRBJ2-7; D perhaps matches TRBD1 (6 bases). This CDR3 region has 14 residues. Germline V gene data show CDR1 as MDHEN and CDR2 as SYDVKM. V was cut by 7 bases and J by 2 bases, with 15 bases left in between. CDR3 sequence reads: CASKFRGPTYEQYF. The CDR3 DNA follows: TGTGCCAGCAAGTTCAGGGGACCGACCTACGAGCAGTACTTC.

The chain recombines TRBV29-1 with TRBJ1-3; D remains unclear. Germline CDR1 is SQVTM and CDR2 is ANQGSEA. The CDR3 runs to 13 residues. Trimming removed 5 bases at V and 0 bases at J, with 8 bases between. CDR3 bases: TGCAGCGTTTCACATAGCTCTGGAAACACCATATATTTT. Translating it yields CSVSHSSGNTIYF.

This chain uses TRBV29-1 with TRBJ2-5, with 7 bases fitting TRBD1. Trimming cost V 7 bases and J 5 bases; bases outside gene matches: 7. Germline-derived CDR1 and CDR2 are SQVTM and ANQGSEA. The CDR3 covers 12 residues. The CDR3 spells CSGITGEETQYF. The CDR3 region has the DNA TGCAGCGGGATAACAGGGGAGGAGACCCAGTACTTC.

The V gene is TRBV25-1, the J gene TRBJ2-5; 8 bases fit TRBD1. CDR3 size: 15 residues. The V gene end was trimmed by 0 bases and the J gene end by 6 bases; junction bases not matched to a gene: 6. The germline V gene encodes CDR1 MGHDK and CDR2 SYGVNS. Here the CDR3 DNA reads TGTGCCAGCAGTGAATATAACAGGGGGAGGCAGACCCAGTACTTC. Translating it yields CASSEYNRGRQTQYF.

The chain couples TRBV30 to TRBJ1-2, with D tentatively TRBD1 (5 bases). Germline V gene lookup returns CDR1 GTSNPN and CDR2 SVGIG (reference sequence). The germline V and J ends were trimmed by 3 bases and 8 bases, with 13 bases remaining between them. This CDR3 region has 12 residues. The DNA of the CDR3 is TGTGCCTGGAGACTAGGGGTGGAGGGCTACACCTTC. Protein: CAWRLGVEGYTF.

V is TRBV7-9 and J is TRBJ1-4, with unresolved D. Germline CDR1 SEHNR, CDR2 FQNEAQ (reference sequence). The CDR3 totals 13 residues. V was trimmed by 1 base and J by 8 bases, leaving 8 bases between them. The CDR3 nucleotides are TGTGCCAGCAGCTTAGAATCGAGCGAAAAACTGTTTTTT. Its protein product is CASSLESSEKLFF.

The chain joins TRBV20-1 to TRBJ2-3; D gene ambiguous. CDR3 length: 13 amino acids. V was clipped by 7 bases and J by 4 bases, with 15 bases between them. The germline V gene has CDR1 DFQATT and CDR2 SNEGSKA (reference sequence). This chain's CDR3 is CSGMADGPDTQYF. The CDR3 nucleotides read TGCAGTGGGATGGCGGACGGCCCAGATACGCAGTATTTT.

This clonotype was counted a single time. This chain uses TRBV3-1 with TRBJ2-1; weak D call: TRBD2 (7 bases). Trimming stripped 6 bases from V and 8 bases from J, with 20 bases between. The CDR3 sequence is 15 residues long. The germline V gene has CDR1 LGHDT and CDR2 YNNKEL (reference sequence). CDR3 nucleotide sequence: TGTGCCAGCAGGCCCAGTGGTGGGGAGGGGGATGAGCAGTTCTTC. Its translation: CASRPSGGEGDEQFF.